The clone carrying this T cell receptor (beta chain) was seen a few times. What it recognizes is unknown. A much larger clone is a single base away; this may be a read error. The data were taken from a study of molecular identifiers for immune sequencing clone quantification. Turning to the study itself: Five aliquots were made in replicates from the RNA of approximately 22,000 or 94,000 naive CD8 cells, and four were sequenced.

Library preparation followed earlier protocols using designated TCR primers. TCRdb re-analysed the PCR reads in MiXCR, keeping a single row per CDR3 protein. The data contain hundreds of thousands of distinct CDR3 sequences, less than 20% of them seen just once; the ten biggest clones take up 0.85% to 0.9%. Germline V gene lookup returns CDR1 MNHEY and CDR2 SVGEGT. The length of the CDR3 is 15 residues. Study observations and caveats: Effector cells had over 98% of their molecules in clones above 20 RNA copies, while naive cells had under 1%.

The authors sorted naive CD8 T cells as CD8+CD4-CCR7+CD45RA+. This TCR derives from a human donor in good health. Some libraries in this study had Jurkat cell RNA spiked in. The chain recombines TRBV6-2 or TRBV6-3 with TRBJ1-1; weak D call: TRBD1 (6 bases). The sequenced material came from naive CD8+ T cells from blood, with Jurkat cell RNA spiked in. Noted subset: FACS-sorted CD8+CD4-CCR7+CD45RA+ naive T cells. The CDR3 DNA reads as TGTGCCAGCGGTTACTATGGGGGGGCGGGCACTGAAGCTTTCTTT. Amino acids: CASGYYGGAGTEAFF.